This T cell receptor beta chain originates from a study of T cells after posttransplantation cyclophosphamide (dated by TCRdb to about 2016). In the study overall: Using TRB sequencing, the study followed how the T cell repertoire reconstituted after myeloablative bone marrow transplantation in which posttransplantation cyclophosphamide served as GVHD prophylaxis. Antigen receptor sequencing covered samples from 35 PTCy-treated patients and approximately 15 of their related bone marrow donors. Blood from all 34 PTCy patients who had 1-year posttransplant specimens underwent TRB sequencing. In 3 patients, up to about 3 additional blood samples taken between 2 and 5.2 years after transplant also underwent TRB sequencing, as did pretransplant blood from 4 patients. Because TRA and TRB clonality were tightly correlated in roughly 10 samples, subsequent TCR analyses were focused on TRB only. Public TRB sequences were searched against a database of over 3,000 sequences associated with responses to pathogens, tumor antigens, self-antigens and alloantigens.

Broader findings and caveats from the paper: Across some 45 patients, TRB clonality was highly associated with recipient CMV seropositivity and CMV reactivation, and PTCy diversity was similar to diversity in CNI/methotrexate controls. At 1-2 months, donor-recipient similarity was low but rose over the first year, and the later blood repertoires were often dominated by donor CD8+ memory clones. The TRB repertoires of T cells infiltrating skin or GI tract showed only limited overlap with the TRB repertoires of T cells in blood.

Genomic DNA was used for TRB sequencing, which was performed with the immunoSEQ assay at survey resolution or with the hsTCRB kit. The original pipeline was this. The immunoSEQ software was used for initial read processing, and the LymphoSeq R package was used for repertoire analyses. Clonality was computed as 1 minus normalized Shannon entropy; Gini coefficient was also calculated for each TRB dataset. Phenotypes of unsorted samples were inferred by mapping TRB sequences from sorted subsets of the recipient or donor onto the same recipient's unsorted samples. TCRdb holds this immuneACCESS table with in-frame rearrangements only. Some clones are missing; in checked studies, unresolved V genes explain under half, and the rest has no known cause. That table is the source of V, J and clone size, and D and trimming were worked out from the DNA. The sample table holds some 21,000 clones, of which 80% to 90% were seen once. About 2% of the sample goes to the ten largest clones.

Points on this clone: It has no known antigen specificity. No base quality information exists; no much larger clone differs at one position.

The control group consisted of around ten patients who received myeloablative marrow transplants with methotrexate plus a calcineurin inhibitor and who were sampled 1 year after transplant. Mononuclear cells from peripheral blood and bone marrow were separated by Ficoll-Hypaque density centrifugation and then cryopreserved. The CDR1 and CDR2 encoded by the germline V gene are KGHSH and LQKENI. The CDR3 covers 15 residues, taking in both the cysteine and the phenylalanine. The kept DNA is CDR3 alone, 45 bases in frame from the first base. Between the V and J ends, shortened by 5 bases and 3 bases respectively, the junction contains 14 bases.

The chain was built from TRBV18 and TRBJ1-5; a tentative D call is TRBD1 (5 bases match). This clonotype originated in a female patient aged 25-40 years who received an allogeneic stem cell transplant from an unrelated donor, was CMV-positive, and had acute and chronic GVHD. After a transplant, not all T cells may be the patient's own; some may come from the graft donor. Sequences were derived from PBMCs, sampled about 13 months after allogeneic stem cell transplant with calcineurin inhibitor and methotrexate. The DNA sequence is TGTGCCAGCTCATTTAATACAGGAAACAATCAGCCCCAGCATTTT. Its amino acids are CASSFNTGNNQPQHF.